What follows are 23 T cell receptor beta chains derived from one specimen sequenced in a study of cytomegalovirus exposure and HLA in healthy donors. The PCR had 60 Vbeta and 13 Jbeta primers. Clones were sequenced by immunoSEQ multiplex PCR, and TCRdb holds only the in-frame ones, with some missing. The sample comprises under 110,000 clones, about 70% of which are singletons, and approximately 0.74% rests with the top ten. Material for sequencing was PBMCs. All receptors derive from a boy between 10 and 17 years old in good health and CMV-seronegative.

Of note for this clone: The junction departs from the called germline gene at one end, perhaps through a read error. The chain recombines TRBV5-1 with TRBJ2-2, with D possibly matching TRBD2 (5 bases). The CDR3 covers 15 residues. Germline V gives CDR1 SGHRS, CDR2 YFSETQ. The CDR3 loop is CRTRVGLPPTGELFF. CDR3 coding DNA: TGTCGAACCCGGGTCGGACTCCCCCCAACAGGGGAGCTGTTTTTT. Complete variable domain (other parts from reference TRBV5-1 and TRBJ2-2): KAGVTQTPRYLIKTRGQQVTLSCSPISGHRSVSWYQQTPGQGLQFLFEYFSETQRNKGNFPGRFSGRQFSNSRSEMNVSTLELGDSALYLCRTRVGLPPTGELFFGEGSRLTVL.

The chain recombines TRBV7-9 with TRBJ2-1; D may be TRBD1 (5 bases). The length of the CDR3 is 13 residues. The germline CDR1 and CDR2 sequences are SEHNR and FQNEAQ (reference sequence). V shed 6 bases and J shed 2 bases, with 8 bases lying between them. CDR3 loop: CASSLTAYNEQFF. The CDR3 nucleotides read TGTGCCAGCAGTTTGACAGCCTACAATGAGCAGTTCTTC. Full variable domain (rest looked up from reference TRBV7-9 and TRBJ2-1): DTGVSQNPRHKITKRGQNVTFRCDPISEHNRLYWYRQTLGQGPEFLTYFQNEAQLEKSRLLSDRFSAERPKGSFSTLEIQRTEQGDSAMYLCASSLTAYNEQFFGPGTRLTVL.

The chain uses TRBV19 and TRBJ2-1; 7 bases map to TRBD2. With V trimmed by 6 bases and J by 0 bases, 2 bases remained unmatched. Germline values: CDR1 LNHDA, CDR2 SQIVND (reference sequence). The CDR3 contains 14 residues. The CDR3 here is CASSWTSSYNEQFF. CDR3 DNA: TGTGCCAGTAGCTGGACTAGCTCCTACAATGAGCAGTTCTTC.

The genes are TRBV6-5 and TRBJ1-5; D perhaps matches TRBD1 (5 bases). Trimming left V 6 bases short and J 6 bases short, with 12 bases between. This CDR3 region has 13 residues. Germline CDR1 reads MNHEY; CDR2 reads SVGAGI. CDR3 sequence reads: CASRGNGGQPQHF. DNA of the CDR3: TGTGCCAGCAGGGGAAACGGGGGTCAGCCCCAGCATTTT.

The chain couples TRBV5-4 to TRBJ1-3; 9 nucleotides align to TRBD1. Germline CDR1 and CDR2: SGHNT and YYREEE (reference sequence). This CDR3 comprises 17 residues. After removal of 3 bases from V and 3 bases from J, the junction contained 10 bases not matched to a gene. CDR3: CASSSAKTGGVGNTIYF. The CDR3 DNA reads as TGTGCCAGCAGCTCCGCCAAGACAGGGGGTGTTGGAAACACCATATATTTT.

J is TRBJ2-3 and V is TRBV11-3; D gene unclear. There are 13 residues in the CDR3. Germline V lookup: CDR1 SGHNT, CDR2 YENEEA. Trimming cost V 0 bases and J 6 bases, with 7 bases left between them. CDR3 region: CASSLDLRDTQYF. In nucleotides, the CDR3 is TGTGCCAGCAGCTTAGATCTGCGTGATACGCAGTATTTT.

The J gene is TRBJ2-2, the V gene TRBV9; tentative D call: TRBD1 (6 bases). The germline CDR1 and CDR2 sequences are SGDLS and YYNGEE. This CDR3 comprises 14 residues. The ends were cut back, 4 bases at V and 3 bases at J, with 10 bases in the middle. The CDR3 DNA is TGTGCCAGCAGCCCCCACAGGGACACCGGGGAGCTGTTTTTT. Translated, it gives CASSPHRDTGELFF.

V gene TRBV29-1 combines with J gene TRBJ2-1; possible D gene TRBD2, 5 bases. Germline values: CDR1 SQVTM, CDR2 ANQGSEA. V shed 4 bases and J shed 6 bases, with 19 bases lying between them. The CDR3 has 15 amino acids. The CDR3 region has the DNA TGCAGCGTTGCCTTATTAGTTGGTCGGGGCAATGAGCAGTTCTTC. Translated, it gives CSVALLVGRGNEQFF.

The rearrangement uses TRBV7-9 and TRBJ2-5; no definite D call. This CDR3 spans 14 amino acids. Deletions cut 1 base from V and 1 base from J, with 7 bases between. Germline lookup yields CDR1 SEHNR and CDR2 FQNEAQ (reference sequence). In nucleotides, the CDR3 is TGTGCCAGCAGCTTAGATCGCAGCCAAGAGACCCAGTACTTC. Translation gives CASSLDRSQETQYF.

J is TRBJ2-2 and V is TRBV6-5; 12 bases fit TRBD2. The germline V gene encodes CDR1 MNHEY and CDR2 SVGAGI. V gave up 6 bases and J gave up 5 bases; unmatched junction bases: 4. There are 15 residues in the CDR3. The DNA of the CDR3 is TGTGCCAGCAGGCGACTAGCGGGGGAGACCGGGGAGCTGTTTTTT. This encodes CASRRLAGETGELFF.

Written as DNA, the CDR3 is TGCGCCAGCAGCCAAGATCGTGGGAGAGAGCAGTACTTC. Its translation: CASSQDRGREQYF. The J gene is TRBJ2-7, the V gene TRBV4-3; D may be TRBD2 (5 bases). Germline assignment: CDR1 LGHNA and CDR2 YSLEER. This CDR3 has 13 amino acids. V was shortened by 0 bases and J by 7 bases, with 10 bases between the two germline ends.

CDR3 DNA sequence: TGCGCCAGCAGCCATCGGACAGACCTCTCTGGGGCCAACGTCCTGACTTTC. Translated, it gives CASSHRTDLSGANVLTF. The V call is TRBV4-1, the J call TRBJ2-6; possible D gene TRBD1, 6 bases. The germline gives CDR1 MGHRA, CDR2 YSYEKL. V lost 3 bases to trimming and J lost 0 bases, with 12 bases between them. The CDR3 sequence is 17 residues long.

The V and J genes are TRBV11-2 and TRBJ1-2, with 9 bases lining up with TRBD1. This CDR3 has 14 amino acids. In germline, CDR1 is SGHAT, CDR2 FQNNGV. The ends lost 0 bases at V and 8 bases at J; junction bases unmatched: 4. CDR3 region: CASSLETGGLGYTF. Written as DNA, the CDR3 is TGTGCCAGCAGCTTAGAAACAGGGGGCCTGGGCTACACCTTC.

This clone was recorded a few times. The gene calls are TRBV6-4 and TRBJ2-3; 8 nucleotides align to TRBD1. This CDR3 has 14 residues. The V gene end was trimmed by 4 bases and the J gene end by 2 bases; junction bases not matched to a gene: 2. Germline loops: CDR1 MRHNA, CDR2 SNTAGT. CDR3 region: CASSGTGHTDTQYF. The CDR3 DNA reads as TGTGCCAGCAGTGGGACAGGGCACACAGATACGCAGTATTTT.

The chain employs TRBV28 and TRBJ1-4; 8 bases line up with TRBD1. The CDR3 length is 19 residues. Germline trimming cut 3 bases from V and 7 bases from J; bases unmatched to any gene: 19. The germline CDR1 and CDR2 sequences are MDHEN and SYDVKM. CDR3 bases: TGTGCCAGCAGTTTCGTTCAGCACCGACAGGGGAGGGCGAGTGAAAAACTGTTTTTT. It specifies CASSFVQHRQGRASEKLFF.

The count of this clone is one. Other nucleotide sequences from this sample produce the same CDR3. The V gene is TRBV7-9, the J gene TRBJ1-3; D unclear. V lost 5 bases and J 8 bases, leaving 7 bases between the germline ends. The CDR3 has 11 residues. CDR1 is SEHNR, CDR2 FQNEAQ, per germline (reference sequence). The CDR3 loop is CASSPGDTIYF. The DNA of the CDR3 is TGTGCCAGCAGCCCCGGGGACACCATATATTTT.

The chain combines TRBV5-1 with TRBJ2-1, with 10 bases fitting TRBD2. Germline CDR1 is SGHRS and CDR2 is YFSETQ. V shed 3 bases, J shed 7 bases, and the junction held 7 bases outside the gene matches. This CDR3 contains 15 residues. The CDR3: CASSSSGRAFNEQFF. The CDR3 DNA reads TGCGCCAGCAGCTCAAGCGGGAGGGCCTTTAATGAGCAGTTCTTC.

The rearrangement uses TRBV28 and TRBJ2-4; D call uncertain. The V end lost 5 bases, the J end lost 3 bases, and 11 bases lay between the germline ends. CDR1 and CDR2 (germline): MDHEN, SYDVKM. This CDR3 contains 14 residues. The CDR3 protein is CASSVIDGKNIQYF. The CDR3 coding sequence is TGTGCCAGCAGTGTAATAGATGGCAAAAACATTCAGTACTTC. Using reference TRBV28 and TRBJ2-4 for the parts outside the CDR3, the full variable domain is DVKVTQSSRYLVKRTGEKVFLECVQDMDHENMFWYRQDPGLGLRLIYFSYDVKMKEKGDIPEGYSVSREKKERFSLILESASTNQTSMYLCASSVIDGKNIQYFGAGTRLSVL.

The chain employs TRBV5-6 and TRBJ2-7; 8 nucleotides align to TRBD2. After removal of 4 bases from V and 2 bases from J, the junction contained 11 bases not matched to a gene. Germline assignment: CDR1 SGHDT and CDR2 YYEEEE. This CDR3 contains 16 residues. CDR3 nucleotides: TGTGCCAGCAGCCCCTGGAGTAGCGGGACCACCTACGAGCAGTACTTC. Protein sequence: CASSPWSSGTTYEQYF.

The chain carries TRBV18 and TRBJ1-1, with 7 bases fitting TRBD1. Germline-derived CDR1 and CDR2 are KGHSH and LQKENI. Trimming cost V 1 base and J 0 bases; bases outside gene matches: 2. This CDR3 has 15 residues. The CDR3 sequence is CASSPRTGMNTEAFF. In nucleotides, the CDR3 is TGTGCCAGCTCACCACGGACAGGCATGAACACTGAAGCTTTCTTT.

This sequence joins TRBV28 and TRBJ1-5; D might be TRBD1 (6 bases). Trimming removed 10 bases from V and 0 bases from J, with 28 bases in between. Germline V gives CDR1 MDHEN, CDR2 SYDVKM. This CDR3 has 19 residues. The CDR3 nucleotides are TGTGCCACCCAACCAACAGGGACGCGAAAGATCTATAGCAATCAGCCCCAGCATTTT. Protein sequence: CATQPTGTRKIYSNQPQHF.

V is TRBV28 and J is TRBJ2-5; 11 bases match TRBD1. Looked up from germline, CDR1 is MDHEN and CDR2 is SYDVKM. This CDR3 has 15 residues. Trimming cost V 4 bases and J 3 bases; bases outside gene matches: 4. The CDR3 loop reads CASSSDRGREETQYF. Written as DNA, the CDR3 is TGTGCCAGCAGTTCGGACAGGGGGCGCGAAGAGACCCAGTACTTC. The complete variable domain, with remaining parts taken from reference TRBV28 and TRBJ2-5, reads DVKVTQSSRYLVKRTGEKVFLECVQDMDHENMFWYRQDPGLGLRLIYFSYDVKMKEKGDIPEGYSVSREKKERFSLILESASTNQTSMYLCASSSDRGREETQYFGPGTRLLVL.

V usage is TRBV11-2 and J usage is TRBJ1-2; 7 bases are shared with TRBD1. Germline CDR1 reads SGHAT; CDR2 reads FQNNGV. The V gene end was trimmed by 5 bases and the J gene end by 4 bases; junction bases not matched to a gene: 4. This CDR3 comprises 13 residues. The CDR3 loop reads CASSLAGGYGYTF. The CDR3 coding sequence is TGTGCCAGCAGCCTGGCAGGGGGCTATGGCTACACCTTC.